This T cell receptor beta chain was observed in a study of cytomegalovirus exposure and HLA in healthy donors. The CDR3 extends over 13 amino acids. V was pared by 3 bases and J by 13 bases, with 16 bases between. Germline lookup yields CDR1 MNHNS and CDR2 SASEGT. Repertoires were generated with immunoSEQ multiplex PCR, while TCRdb's copy carries only in-frame clones and drops some. The table includes approximately 200,000 clones, 70% to 85% detected once. The receptor was isolated from a woman in her twenties or thirties in good health and CMV-seropositive. The sample was PBMCs. This sequence joins TRBV6-1 and TRBJ2-1; D is perhaps TRBD1 (6 bases). CDR3 DNA: TGTGCCAGCAGTGAGGTCAGGGGTGGGTTACAGTTCTTC. Protein product: CASSEVRGGLQFF.